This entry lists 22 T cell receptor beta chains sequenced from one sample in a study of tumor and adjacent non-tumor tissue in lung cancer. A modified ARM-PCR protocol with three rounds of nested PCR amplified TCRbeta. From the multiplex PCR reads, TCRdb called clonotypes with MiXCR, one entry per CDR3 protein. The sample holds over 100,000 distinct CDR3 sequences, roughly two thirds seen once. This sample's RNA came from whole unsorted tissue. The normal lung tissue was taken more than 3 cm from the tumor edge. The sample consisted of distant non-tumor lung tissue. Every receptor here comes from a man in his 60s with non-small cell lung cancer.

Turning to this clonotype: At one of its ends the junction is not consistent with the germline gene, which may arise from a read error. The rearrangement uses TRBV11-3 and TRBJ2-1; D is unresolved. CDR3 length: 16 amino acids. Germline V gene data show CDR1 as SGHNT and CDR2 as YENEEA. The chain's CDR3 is CANSPARRSSYNERFF. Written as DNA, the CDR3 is TGTGCGAACAGCCCCGCCCGGAGAAGCTCCTACAATGAGCGGTTCTTC. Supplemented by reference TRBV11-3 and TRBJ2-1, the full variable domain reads EAGVVQSPRYKIIEKKQPVAFWCNPISGHNTLYWYLQNLGQGPELLIRYENEEAVDDSQLPKDRFSAERLKGVDSTLKIQPAELGDSAVYLCANSPARRSSYNERFFGPGTRLTVL.

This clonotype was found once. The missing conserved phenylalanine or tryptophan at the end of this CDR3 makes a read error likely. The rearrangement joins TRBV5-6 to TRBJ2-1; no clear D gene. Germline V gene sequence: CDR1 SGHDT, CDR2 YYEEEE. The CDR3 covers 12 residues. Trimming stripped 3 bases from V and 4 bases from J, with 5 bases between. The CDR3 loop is CASSSAYNEQFL. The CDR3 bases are TGTGCCAGCAGCTCGGCTTACAATGAGCAGTTCCTC.

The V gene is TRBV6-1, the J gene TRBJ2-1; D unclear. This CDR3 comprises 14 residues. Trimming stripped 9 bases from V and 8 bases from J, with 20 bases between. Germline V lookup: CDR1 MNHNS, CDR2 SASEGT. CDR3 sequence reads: CARSQGGSAYEQFF. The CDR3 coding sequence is TGTGCCAGGAGCCAAGGTGGGTCGGCCTATGAGCAGTTCTTC.

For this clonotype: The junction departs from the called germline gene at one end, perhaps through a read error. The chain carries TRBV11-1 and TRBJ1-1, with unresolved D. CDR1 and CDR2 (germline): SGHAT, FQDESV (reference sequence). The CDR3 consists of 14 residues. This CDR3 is CASSLSAVETETFF. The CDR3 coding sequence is TGCGCCAGCAGCTTATCGGCGGTCGAGACTGAAACTTTCTTT. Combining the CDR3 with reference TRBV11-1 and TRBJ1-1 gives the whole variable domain EAEVAQSPRYKITEKSQAVAFWCDPISGHATLYWYRQILGQGPELLVQFQDESVVDDSQLPKDRFSAERLKGVDSTLKIQPAELGDSAMYLCASSLSAVETETFFGQGTRLTVV.

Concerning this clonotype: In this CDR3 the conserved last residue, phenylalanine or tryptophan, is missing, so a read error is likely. The CDR3 DNA follows: TGTGCCAGCAGCCCACCGGGGTTTAGTGCTGTGGATGGCTACACCTCA. Translation: CASSPPGFSAVDGYTS. The chain employs TRBV12-3 or TRBV12-4 and TRBJ1-2; D call uncertain. This CDR3 spans 16 amino acids. V dropped 6 bases and J dropped 6 bases, with 23 bases sitting between them.

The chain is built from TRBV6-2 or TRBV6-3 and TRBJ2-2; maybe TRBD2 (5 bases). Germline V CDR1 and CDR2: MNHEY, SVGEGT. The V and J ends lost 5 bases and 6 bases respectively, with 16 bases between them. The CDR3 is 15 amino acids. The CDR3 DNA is TGTGCCAGCAGTCCACTAGTGCGAGGGTCCGGGGAGCTGTTTTTT. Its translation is CASSPLVRGSGELFF.

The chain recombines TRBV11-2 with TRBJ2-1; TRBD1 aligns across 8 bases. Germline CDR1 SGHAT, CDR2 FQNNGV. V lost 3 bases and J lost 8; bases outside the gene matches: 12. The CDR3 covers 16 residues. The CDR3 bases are TGTGCCAGCAGCTTTCCTCAGGGGGCGCGGGACGATGAGCAGTTCTTC. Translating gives CASSFPQGARDDEQFF.

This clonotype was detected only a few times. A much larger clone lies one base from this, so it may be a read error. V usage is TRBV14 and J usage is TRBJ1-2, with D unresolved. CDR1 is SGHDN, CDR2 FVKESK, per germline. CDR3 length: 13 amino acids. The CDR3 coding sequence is TGTGCCAGCGGCCAAGATTACAGCTATGGCTACACCTTC. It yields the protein CASGQDYSYGYTF.

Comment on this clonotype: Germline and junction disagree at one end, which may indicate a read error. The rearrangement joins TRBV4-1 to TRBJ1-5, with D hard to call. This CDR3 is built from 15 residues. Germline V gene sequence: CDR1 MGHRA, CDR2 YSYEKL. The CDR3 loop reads CASSQDLGSDHPQHF. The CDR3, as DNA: TGCGCCAGCAGCCAAGATCTGGGGAGCGATCACCCCCAGCATTTT.

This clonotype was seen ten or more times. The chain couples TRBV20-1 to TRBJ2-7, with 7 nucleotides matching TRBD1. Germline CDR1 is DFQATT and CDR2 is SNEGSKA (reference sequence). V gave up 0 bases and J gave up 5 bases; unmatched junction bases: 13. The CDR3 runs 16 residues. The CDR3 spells CSARDPNRDSINEQYF. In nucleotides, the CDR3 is TGCAGTGCTAGAGACCCAAATCGGGACAGTATCAACGAGCAGTACTTC.

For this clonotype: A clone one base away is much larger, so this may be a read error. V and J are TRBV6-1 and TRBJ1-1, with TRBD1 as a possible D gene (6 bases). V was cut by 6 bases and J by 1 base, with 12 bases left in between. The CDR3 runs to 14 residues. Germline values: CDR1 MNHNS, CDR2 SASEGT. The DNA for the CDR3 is TGTGCCAGCAGGGTAGGGGGGGGGAACACTGAAGCTTTCTTT. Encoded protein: CASRVGGGNTEAFF.

This CDR3 reads CSASIVAHYGYTF. The CDR3 region has the DNA TGCAGTGCCTCCATTGTTGCTCACTATGGCTACACCTTC. The V and J genes are TRBV20-1 and TRBJ1-2, with D unclear. CDR1 DFQATT and CDR2 SNEGSKA come from the germline V gene (reference sequence). V lost 6 bases and J 3 bases, leaving 14 bases between the germline ends. This CDR3 comprises 13 residues.

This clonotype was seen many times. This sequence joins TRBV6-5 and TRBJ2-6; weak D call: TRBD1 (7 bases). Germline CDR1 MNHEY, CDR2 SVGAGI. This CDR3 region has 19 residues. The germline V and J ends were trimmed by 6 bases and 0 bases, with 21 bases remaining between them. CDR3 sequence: CASSLLGRGASSGANVLTF. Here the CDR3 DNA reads TGTGCCAGCAGCCTCCTGGGCAGGGGGGCCTCCTCTGGGGCCAACGTCCTGACTTTC.

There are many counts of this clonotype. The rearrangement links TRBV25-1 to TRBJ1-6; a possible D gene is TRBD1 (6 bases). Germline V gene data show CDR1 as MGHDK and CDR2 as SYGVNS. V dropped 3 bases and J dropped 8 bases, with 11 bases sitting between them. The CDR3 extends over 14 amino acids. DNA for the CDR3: TGTGCCAGCAGTGACCAGGGGCGAGATTCACCCCTCCACTTT. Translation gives CASSDQGRDSPLHF.

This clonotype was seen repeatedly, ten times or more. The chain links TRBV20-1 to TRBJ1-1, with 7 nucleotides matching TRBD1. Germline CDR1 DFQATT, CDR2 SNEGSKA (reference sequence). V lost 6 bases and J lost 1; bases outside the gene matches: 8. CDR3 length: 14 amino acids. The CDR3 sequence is CSARTGRTNTEAFF. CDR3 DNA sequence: TGCAGTGCCCGGACAGGCAGAACGAACACTGAAGCTTTCTTT.

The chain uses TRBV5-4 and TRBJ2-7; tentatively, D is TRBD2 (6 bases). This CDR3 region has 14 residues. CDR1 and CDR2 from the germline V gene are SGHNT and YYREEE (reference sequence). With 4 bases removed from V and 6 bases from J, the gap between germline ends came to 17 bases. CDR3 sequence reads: CASSTTLMGGEQYF. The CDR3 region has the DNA TGTGCCAGCAGCACCACGCTAATGGGGGGCGAGCAGTACTTC.

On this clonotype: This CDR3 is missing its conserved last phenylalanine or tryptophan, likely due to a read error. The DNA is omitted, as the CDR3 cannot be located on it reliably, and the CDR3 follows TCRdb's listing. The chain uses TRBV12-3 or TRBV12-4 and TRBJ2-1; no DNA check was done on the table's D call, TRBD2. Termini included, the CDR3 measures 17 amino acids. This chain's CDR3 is CTSSLPPAGGGYNERFC.

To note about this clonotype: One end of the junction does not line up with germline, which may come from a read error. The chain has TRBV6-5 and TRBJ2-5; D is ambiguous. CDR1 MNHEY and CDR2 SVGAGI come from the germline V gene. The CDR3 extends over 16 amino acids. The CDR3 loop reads CASSYSSWMAQEAQYF. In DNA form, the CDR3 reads TGTGCCAGCAGTTACTCCTCGTGGATGGCACAAGAGGCCCAGTACTTC.

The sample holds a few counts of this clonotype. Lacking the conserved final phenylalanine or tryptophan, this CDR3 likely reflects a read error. As DNA, the CDR3 is TGTGCCAGCAGCTTTAATTCGGATTCGGCTGAAGCTTTCCTT. This encodes CASSFNSDSAEAFL. The chain links TRBV5-4 to TRBJ1-1; D is unresolved. This CDR3 region has 14 residues. Trimming removed 2 bases at V and 6 bases at J, with 14 bases between. CDR1 SGHNT and CDR2 YYREEE come from the germline V gene (reference sequence).

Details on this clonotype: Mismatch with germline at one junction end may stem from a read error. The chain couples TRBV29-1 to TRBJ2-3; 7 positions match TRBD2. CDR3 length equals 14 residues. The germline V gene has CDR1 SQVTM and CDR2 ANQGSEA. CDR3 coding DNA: TGCAGCGTTGGAGCGGGGCGTATATCAGATACTCAGTATTTT. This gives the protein CSVGAGRISDTQYF.

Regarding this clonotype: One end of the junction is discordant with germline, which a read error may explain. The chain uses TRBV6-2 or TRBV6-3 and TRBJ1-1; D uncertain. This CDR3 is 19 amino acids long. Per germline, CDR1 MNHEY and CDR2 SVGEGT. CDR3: CASNYSYSHINTKNTEGFF. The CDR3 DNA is TGTGCCAGCAATTACTCGTATTCCCACATCAATACAAAGAACACTGAAGGTTTCTTT.

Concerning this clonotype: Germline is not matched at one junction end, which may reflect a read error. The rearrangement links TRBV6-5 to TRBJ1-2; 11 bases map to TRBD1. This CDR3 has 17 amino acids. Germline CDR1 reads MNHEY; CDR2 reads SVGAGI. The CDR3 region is CASRMDGRRTGGDVYIF. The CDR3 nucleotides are TGTGCCAGCAGAATGGATGGTCGAAGGACAGGGGGCGACGTCTACATCTTC.